The T cell receptor (beta chain) under discussion was sequenced for a study of post-analysis software for immune sequencing data. As for the study in general: Several disease courses (relapsing-remitting, secondary progressive and progressive-relapsing) of multiple sclerosis were included. Findings and caveats of the study: TRBV segments more frequent in patients than in controls numbered several and included TRBV5-6, TRBV5-1 and TRBV20-1.

The CDR3 is 15 amino acids. Germline lookup yields CDR1 SGHVS and CDR2 FNYEAQ. V was cut by 2 bases and J by 7 bases, with 15 bases left in between. This clonotype was observed at least ten times. The antigen remains unidentified. Unique molecular identifiers tagged the TCR beta cDNA libraries. Some 540,000 cDNA molecules were obtained from around 1 to 9.1 million T cells. TCRdb itself ran the PCR reads through MiXCR, one entry per CDR3 protein. The sample comprises roughly 160,000 distinct CDR3 sequences, 35% to 40% of which are singletons, and 28% rests with the top ten. The sequenced sample was blood, obtained after autologous hematopoietic stem cell transplantation. This chain uses TRBV7-6 with TRBJ2-1; the D gene could be TRBD1 or TRBD2 (5 bases each). The sequence came from a girl under 18 with multiple sclerosis. CDR3 sequence: CASSLPGRVPNEQFF. The CDR3 DNA reads as TGTGCCAGCAGCTTACCGGGGCGGGTACCTAATGAGCAGTTCTTC.